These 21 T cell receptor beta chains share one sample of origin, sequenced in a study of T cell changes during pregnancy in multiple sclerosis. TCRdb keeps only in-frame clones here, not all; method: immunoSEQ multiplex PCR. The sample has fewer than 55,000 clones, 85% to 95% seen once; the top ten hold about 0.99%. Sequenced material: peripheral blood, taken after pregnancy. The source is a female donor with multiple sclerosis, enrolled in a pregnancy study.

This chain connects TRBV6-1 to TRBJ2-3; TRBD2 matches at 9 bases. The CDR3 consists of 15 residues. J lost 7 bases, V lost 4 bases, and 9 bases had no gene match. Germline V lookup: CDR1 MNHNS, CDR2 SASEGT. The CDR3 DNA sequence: TGTGCCAGCAGTGGTACGCGGGGGGGCCGAAATACGCAGTATTTT. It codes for CASSGTRGGRNTQYF.

CDR3 protein: CASSLGETGELFF. The CDR3 DNA reads TGTGCCAGCAGCTTAGGAGAAACCGGGGAGCTGTTTTTT. The V call is TRBV7-6, the J call TRBJ2-2; no definite D call. This CDR3 comprises 13 residues. Looked up from germline, CDR1 is SGHVS and CDR2 is FNYEAQ. V was shortened by 1 base and J by 5 bases, with 5 bases between the two germline ends.

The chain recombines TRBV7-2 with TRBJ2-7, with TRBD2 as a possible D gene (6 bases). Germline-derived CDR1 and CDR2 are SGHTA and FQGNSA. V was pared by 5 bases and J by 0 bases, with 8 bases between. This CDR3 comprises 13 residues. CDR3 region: CASSPGDSYEQYF. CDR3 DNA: TGTGCCAGCAGCCCGGGAGACTCCTACGAGCAGTACTTC.

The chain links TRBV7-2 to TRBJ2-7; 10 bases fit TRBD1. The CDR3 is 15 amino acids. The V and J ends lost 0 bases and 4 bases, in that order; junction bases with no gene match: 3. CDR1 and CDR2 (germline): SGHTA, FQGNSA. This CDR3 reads CASSLAPGQGYEQYF. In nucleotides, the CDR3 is TGTGCCAGCAGCTTAGCCCCGGGACAGGGGTACGAGCAGTACTTC.

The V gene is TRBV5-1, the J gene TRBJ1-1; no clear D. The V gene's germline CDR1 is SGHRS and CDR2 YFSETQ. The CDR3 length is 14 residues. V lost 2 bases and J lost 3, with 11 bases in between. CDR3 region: CASSFRVGDTEAFF. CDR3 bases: TGCGCCAGCAGCTTCCGAGTTGGTGACACTGAAGCTTTCTTT.

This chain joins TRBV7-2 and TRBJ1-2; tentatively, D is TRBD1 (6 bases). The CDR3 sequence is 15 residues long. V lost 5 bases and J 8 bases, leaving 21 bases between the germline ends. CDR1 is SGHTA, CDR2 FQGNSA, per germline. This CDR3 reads CASSPALRGAGGYTF. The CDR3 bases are TGTGCCAGCAGCCCCGCTTTGCGGGGGGCGGGCGGCTACACCTTC.

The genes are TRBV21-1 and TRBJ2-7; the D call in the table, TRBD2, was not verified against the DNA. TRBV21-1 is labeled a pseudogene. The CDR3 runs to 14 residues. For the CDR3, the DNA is TGTGCCAGCAGCATCCCGGGATTGGGTTACGAGCAGTACTTC. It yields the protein CASSIPGLGYEQYF.

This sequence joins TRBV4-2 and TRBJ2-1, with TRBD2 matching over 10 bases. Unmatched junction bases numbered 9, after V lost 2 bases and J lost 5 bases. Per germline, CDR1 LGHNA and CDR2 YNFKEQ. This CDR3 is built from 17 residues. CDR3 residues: CASSQRPGLALDNEQFF. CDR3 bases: TGTGCCAGCAGCCAAAGACCGGGACTAGCGTTGGACAATGAGCAGTTCTTC.

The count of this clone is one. CDR3 nucleotide sequence: TGCGCCAGCAGCTCTCAGGGCAGCGAAGCTTTCTTT. The encoded protein is CASSSQGSEAFF. The V call is TRBV5-1, the J call TRBJ1-1, with D tentatively TRBD1 (5 bases). This CDR3 contains 12 residues. The germline CDR1 and CDR2 sequences are SGHRS and YFSETQ. Trimming took off 3 bases at V and 8 bases at J, with 11 bases between the two ends.

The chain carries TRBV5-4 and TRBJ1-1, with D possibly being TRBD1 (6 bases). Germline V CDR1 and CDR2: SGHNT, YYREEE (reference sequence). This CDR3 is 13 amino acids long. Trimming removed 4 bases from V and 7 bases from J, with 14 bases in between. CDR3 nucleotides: TGTGCCAGCAGCGGAGCAGGGGCGGTTGAAGCTTTCTTT. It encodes CASSGAGAVEAFF.

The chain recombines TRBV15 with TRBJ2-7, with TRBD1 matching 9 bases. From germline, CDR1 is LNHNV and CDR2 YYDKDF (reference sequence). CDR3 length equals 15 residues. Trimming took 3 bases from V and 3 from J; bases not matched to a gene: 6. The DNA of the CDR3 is TGTGCCACCAGCAGCCTCCGGACAGGGGTCTACGAGCAGTACTTC. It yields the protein CATSSLRTGVYEQYF.

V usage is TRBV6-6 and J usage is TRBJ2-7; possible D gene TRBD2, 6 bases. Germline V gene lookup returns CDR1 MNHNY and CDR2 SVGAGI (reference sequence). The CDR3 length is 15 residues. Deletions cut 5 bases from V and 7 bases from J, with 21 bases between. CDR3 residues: CASSPSGGGFLEQYF. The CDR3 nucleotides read TGTGCCAGCAGTCCCTCCGGGGGAGGATTCCTGGAGCAGTACTTC.

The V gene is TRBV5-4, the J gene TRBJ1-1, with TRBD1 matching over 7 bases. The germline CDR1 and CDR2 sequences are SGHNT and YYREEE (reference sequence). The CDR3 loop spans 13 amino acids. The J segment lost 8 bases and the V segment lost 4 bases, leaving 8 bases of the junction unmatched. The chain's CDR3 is CASSPWTGREAFF. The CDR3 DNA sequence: TGTGCCAGCAGCCCCTGGACAGGCCGAGAAGCTTTCTTT. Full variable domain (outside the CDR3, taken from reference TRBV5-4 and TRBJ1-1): ETGVTQSPTHLIKTRGQQVTLRCSSQSGHNTVSWYQQALGQGPQFIFQYYREEENGRGNFPPRFSGLQFPNYSSELNVNALELDDSALYLCASSPWTGREAFFGQGTRLTVV.

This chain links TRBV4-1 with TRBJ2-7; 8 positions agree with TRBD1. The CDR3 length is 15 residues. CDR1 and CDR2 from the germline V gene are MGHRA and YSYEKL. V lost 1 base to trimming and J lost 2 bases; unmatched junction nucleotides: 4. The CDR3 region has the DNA TGCGCCAGCAGCCAAGCGCGGACAGGGACCTACGAGCAGTACTTC. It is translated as CASSQARTGTYEQYF.

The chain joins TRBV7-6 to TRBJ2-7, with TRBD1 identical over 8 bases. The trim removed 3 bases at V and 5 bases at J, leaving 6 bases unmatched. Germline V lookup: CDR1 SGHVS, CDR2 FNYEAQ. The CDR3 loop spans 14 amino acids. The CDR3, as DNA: TGTGCCAGCAGCTTCAGGGGGCCCGCCGACGAGCAGTACTTC. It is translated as CASSFRGPADEQYF.

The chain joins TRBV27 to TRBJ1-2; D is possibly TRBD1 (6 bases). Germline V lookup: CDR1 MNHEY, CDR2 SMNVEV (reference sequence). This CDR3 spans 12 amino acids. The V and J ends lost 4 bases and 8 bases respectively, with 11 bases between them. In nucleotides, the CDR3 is TGTGCCAGCAGTTCTGGGGGCAAGGGCTACACCTTC. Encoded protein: CASSSGGKGYTF.

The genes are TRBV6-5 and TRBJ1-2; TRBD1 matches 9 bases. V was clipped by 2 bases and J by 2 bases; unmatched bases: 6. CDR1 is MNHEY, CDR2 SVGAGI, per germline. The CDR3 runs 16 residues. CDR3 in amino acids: CASSYRGTGINYGYTF. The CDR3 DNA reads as TGTGCCAGCAGTTACCGGGGGACAGGGATAAACTATGGCTACACCTTC.

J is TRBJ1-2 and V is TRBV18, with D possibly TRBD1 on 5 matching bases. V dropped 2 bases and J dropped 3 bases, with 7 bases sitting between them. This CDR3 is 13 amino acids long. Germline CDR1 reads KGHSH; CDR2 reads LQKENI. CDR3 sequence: CASSPIRDYGYTF. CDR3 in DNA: TGTGCCAGCTCACCAATCAGGGACTATGGCTACACCTTC.

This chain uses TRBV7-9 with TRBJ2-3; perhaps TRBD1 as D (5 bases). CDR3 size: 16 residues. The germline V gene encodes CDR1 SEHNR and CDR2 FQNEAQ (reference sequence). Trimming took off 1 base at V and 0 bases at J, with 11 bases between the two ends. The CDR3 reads CASSLGQGLSTDTQYF. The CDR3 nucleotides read TGTGCCAGCAGCTTAGGCCAGGGATTAAGCACAGATACGCAGTATTTT. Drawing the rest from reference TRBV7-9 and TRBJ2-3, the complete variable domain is DTGVSQNPRHKITKRGQNVTFRCDPISEHNRLYWYRQTLGQGPEFLTYFQNEAQLEKSRLLSDRFSAERPKGSFSTLEIQRTEQGDSAMYLCASSLGQGLSTDTQYFGPGTRLTVL.

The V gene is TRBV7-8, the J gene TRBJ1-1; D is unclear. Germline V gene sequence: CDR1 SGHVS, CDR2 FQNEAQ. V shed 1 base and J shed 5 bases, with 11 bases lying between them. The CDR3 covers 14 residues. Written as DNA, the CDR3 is TGTGCCAGCAGCTTAGATCATTCCGAGACTGAAGCTTTCTTT. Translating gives CASSLDHSETEAFF.

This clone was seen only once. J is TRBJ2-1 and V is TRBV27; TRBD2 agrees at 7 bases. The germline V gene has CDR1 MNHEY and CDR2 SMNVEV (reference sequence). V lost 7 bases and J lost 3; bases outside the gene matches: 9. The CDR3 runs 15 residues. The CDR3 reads CASTSLPGGYNEQFF. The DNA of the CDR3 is TGTGCCAGCACTTCTTTGCCGGGGGGCTACAATGAGCAGTTCTTC.